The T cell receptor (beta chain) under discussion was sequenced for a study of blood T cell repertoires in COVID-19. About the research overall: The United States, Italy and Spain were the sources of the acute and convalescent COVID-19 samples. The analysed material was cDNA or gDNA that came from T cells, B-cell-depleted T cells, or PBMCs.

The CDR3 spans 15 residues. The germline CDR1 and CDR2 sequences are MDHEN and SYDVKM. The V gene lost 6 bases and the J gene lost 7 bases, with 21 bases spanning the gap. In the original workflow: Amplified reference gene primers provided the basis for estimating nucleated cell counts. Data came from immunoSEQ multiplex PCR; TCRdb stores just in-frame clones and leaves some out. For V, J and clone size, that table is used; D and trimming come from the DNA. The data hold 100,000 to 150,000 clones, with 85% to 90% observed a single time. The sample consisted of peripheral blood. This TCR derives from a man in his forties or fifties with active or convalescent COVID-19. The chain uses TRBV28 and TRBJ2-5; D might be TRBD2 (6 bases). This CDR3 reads CASSLTGLKEGTQYF. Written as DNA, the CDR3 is TGTGCCAGCAGCCTAACGGGACTCAAAGAGGGGACCCAGTACTTC.